These 19 T cell receptor beta chains share one sample of origin, sequenced in a study of blood T cell repertoires in COVID-19. TCRdb's copy holds only in-frame clones and misses some; the assay was immunoSEQ multiplex PCR. The sample holds 140,000 or so clones, 85% to 90% seen once. Input material: peripheral blood. All receptors come from a woman of 80 years or more with acute or convalescent COVID-19.

V and J are TRBV6-6 and TRBJ1-5; 9 positions agree with TRBD1. After removal of 5 bases from V and 3 bases from J, the junction contained 5 bases not matched to a gene. This CDR3 has 15 residues. Germline V gene lookup returns CDR1 MNHNY and CDR2 SVGAGI (reference sequence). CDR3 coding DNA: TGTGCCAGCAGTCCACAGGGGGCGCACAATCAGCCCCAGCATTTT. The encoded protein is CASSPQGAHNQPQHF.

Only a few counts were recorded for this clone. The chain recombines TRBV18 with TRBJ2-2; 9 bases are a match to TRBD2. Germline-derived CDR1 and CDR2 are KGHSH and LQKENI. With V trimmed by 5 bases and J by 3 bases, 7 bases remained unmatched. The CDR3 loop spans 16 amino acids. The CDR3 region is CASSDRVAGDTGELFF. In nucleotides, the CDR3 is TGTGCCAGCTCAGACCGAGTAGCGGGGGACACCGGGGAGCTGTTTTTT. The variable domain in full, completed from reference TRBV18 and TRBJ2-2, reads NAGVMQNPRHLVRRRGQEARLRCSPMKGHSHVYWYRQLPEEGLKFMVYLQKENIIDESGMPKERFSAEFPKEGPSILRIQQVVRGDSAAYFCASSDRVAGDTGELFFGEGSRLTVL.

This chain uses TRBV29-1 with TRBJ2-7; 9 bases fit TRBD1. This CDR3 spans 13 amino acids. From germline, CDR1 is SQVTM and CDR2 ANQGSEA. Trimming removed 4 bases from V and 7 bases from J; junction bases left unmatched: 8. CDR3 nucleotides: TGCAGCGTTGCCGGGACAGGGTTGAGAGAGCAGTACTTC. This encodes CSVAGTGLREQYF.

The V call is TRBV7-9, the J call TRBJ1-2, with unresolved D. This CDR3 region has 15 residues. Germline V lookup: CDR1 SEHNR, CDR2 FQNEAQ (reference sequence). Deletions cut 4 bases from V and 2 bases from J, with 14 bases between. CDR3 sequence: CASSSSGVVNYGYTF. The CDR3 region has the DNA TGTGCCAGCAGCTCGTCGGGTGTCGTGAACTATGGCTACACCTTC.

The V and J genes are TRBV7-3 and TRBJ2-2; the D gene is possibly TRBD1 (5 bases). CDR3 length: 13 amino acids. V was shortened by 5 bases and J by 5 bases, with 9 bases between the two germline ends. CDR1 and CDR2 (germline): SGHTA, FQGTGA. CDR3 nucleotide sequence: TGTGCCAGCAGCCCAAGGGGAACCGGGGAGCTGTTTTTT. Translated: CASSPRGTGELFF.

The chain links TRBV3-1 (or the pseudogene TRBV3-2) to TRBJ1-4; D is undetermined. CDR1 and CDR2 from the germline V gene are LGHDT and YNNKEL (reference sequence). Trimming took off 2 bases at V and 2 bases at J, with 9 bases between the two ends. The CDR3 consists of 15 residues. CDR3 protein: CASSQRQTTNEKLFF. CDR3 coding DNA: TGTGCCAGCAGCCAAAGACAAACCACTAATGAAAAACTGTTTTTT.

Points on this clone: The germline gene is not matched at one end of the junction; a read error may be the cause. The rearrangement joins TRBV7-7 to TRBJ2-7; TRBD2 is a possible D gene (6 bases). CDR3 length: 14 residues. CDR1 and CDR2 from the germline V gene are SSHAT and FNYEAQ (reference sequence). The CDR3 DNA is TGTGCTAGCAGCTTAGTAGGGACTCCTCGGGAGCAGTACTTC. Translation gives CASSLVGTPREQYF.

The genes are TRBV6-5 and TRBJ1-3, with D perhaps matching TRBD1 (6 bases). Deletions cut 6 bases from V and 5 bases from J, with 14 bases between. This CDR3 has 14 residues. In germline, CDR1 is MNHEY, CDR2 SVGAGI. The CDR3 spells CASSEGVERNTIYF. The CDR3 region has the DNA TGTGCCAGCAGCGAGGGGGTTGAACGAAACACCATATATTTT.

This chain uses TRBV2 with TRBJ1-1; no reliable D call. This CDR3 is built from 14 residues. The germline V and J ends were trimmed by 4 bases and 0 bases, with 9 bases remaining between them. Germline CDR1 is SNHLY and CDR2 is FYNNEI. CDR3 sequence: CASSVKTLNTEAFF. CDR3 DNA: TGTGCCAGCAGTGTAAAGACTTTGAACACTGAAGCTTTCTTT.

The V and J genes are TRBV5-6 and TRBJ1-2; 7 bases agree with TRBD1. The CDR3 consists of 13 residues. Germline trimming cut 2 bases from V and 8 bases from J; bases unmatched to any gene: 6. In germline, CDR1 is SGHDT, CDR2 YYEEEE. The DNA for the CDR3 is TGTGCCAGCAGCTTTACAGGGGATGCAGGCTACACCTTC. This encodes CASSFTGDAGYTF.

This clone has just one count. CDR3 sequence: CASSPQADILDTQYF. The CDR3 DNA sequence: TGCGCCAGCAGCCCCCAGGCTGATATACTGGATACGCAGTATTTT. The chain carries TRBV5-1 and TRBJ2-3; D call uncertain. Trimming cost V 4 bases and J 6 bases, with 18 bases left between them. The CDR3 is made up of 15 amino acids. The germline V gene has CDR1 SGHRS and CDR2 YFSETQ.

The chain employs TRBV5-1 and TRBJ2-1; D ambiguous. The CDR3 consists of 16 residues. CDR1 SGHRS and CDR2 YFSETQ come from the germline V gene. V gave up 4 bases and J gave up 0 bases, with 14 bases separating them. The CDR3 loop reads CASSTEASSSYNEQFF. CDR3 nucleotide sequence: TGCGCCAGCAGCACCGAGGCCTCTAGCTCCTACAATGAGCAGTTCTTC.

CDR3 nucleotides: TGTGCCAGCAGACAGGGGTTCGATCAGCCCCAGCATTTT. Protein sequence: CASRQGFDQPQHF. The chain carries TRBV6-6 and TRBJ1-5; TRBD1 aligns across 7 bases. CDR3 length: 13 amino acids. Germline CDR1 and CDR2: MNHNY and SVGAGI (reference sequence). V dropped 6 bases and J dropped 5; count of bases not matched to a gene: 4.

This chain uses TRBV5-4 with TRBJ1-2; D is possibly TRBD1 (6 bases). Deletions cut 7 bases from V and 0 bases from J, with 10 bases between. The CDR3 covers 13 residues. The germline V gene has CDR1 SGHNT and CDR2 YYREEE (reference sequence). The CDR3 sequence is CASRDTANYGYTF. The CDR3 DNA is TGTGCCAGCCGGGACACCGCTAACTATGGCTACACCTTC.

The rearrangement links TRBV5-1 to TRBJ1-2; 10 nucleotides line up with TRBD1. Germline V gene data show CDR1 as SGHRS and CDR2 as YFSETQ. V gave up 1 base and J gave up 6 bases; unmatched junction bases: 6. This CDR3 spans 15 amino acids. In DNA, the CDR3 is TGCGCCAGCAGCTTGAGGACAGGGGGTACGGATGGCTACACCTTC. Its translation: CASSLRTGGTDGYTF.

This chain links TRBV27 with TRBJ2-2, with 8 bases lining up with TRBD1. Germline V gene lookup returns CDR1 MNHEY and CDR2 SMNVEV (reference sequence). This CDR3 is built from 15 residues. Trimming at V came to 3 bases and at J to 4 bases, leaving 4 bases not matched to a gene. CDR3 region: CASSLDRVSTGELFF. The CDR3 bases are TGTGCCAGCAGTTTGGACAGGGTGAGCACCGGGGAGCTGTTTTTT.

The chain links TRBV18 to TRBJ2-7; TRBD1 matches at 8 bases. The ends lost 1 base at V and 6 bases at J; junction bases unmatched: 11. CDR1 is KGHSH, CDR2 LQKENI, per germline. The CDR3 runs to 16 residues. The CDR3 DNA follows: TGTGCCAGCTCACCACTAGCCGGGACAGGTGGGCCCGAGCAGTACTTC. Amino acid sequence: CASSPLAGTGGPEQYF.

The CDR3 sequence: CASGGSGGRGGEQFF. The CDR3 DNA reads TGTGCCAGCGGGGGGAGCGGGGGGCGAGGTGGTGAGCAGTTCTTC. V usage is TRBV2 and J usage is TRBJ2-1; 9 positions match TRBD2. Germline assignment: CDR1 SNHLY and CDR2 FYNNEI. V lost 8 bases to trimming and J lost 9 bases; unmatched junction nucleotides: 14. The CDR3 spans 15 residues.

V gene TRBV2 combines with J gene TRBJ2-5; 13 bases fit TRBD2. Germline-derived CDR1 and CDR2 are SNHLY and FYNNEI. Unmatched junction bases numbered 6, after V lost 6 bases and J lost 2 bases. This CDR3 contains 16 residues. The CDR3 nucleotides are TGTGCCAGCAGCGCTGGGACTAGCGGGGAACAAGAGACCCAGTACTTC. This gives the protein CASSAGTSGEQETQYF.